The 10 T cell receptor beta chains in this list originate from one sample, sequenced in a study of CD8 T cells in ankylosing spondylitis. Their target antigens are unknown. Findings and limits, study-wide: In ankylosing spondylitis blood, a motif of seven or eight highly homologous TCR beta variants appeared characteristic.

Via MiXCR, TCRdb re-called the 5' RACE reads, giving one row per CDR3 protein. The sample has around 430,000 distinct CDR3 sequences, 17% seen once; the top ten hold approximately 0.93%. The material sequenced was blood, either unsorted or a sorted T cell fraction (not recorded which). The receptor source for this set is a male donor with ankylosing spondylitis.

The chain carries TRBV9 and TRBJ2-2; 9 bases line up with TRBD1. This CDR3 is built from 15 residues. Losses at the gene ends were 0 bases for V and 6 bases for J; bases not matched to a gene: 3. Germline values: CDR1 SGDLS, CDR2 YYNGEE. The CDR3 reads CASSVVDRGAGELFF. CDR3 bases: TGTGCCAGCAGCGTAGTTGACAGGGGGGCCGGGGAGCTGTTTTTT. The full variable domain, completed using reference TRBV9 and TRBJ2-2, is DSGVTQTPKHLITATGQRVTLRCSPRSGDLSVYWYQQSLDQGLQFLIQYYNGEERAKGNILERFSAQQFPDLHSELNLSSLELGDSALYFCASSVVDRGAGELFFGEGSRLTVL.

This clonotype was counted at least ten times. J is TRBJ2-7 and V is TRBV4-3; D assignment may be TRBD1 or TRBD2 (5 bases each). Germline V gene lookup returns CDR1 LGHNA and CDR2 YSLEER. The CDR3 extends over 14 amino acids. The ends were cut back, 6 bases at V and 0 bases at J, with 12 bases in the middle. The CDR3 spells CASRDRGTSYEQYF. CDR3 in DNA: TGCGCCAGCAGAGATAGAGGGACCTCCTACGAGCAGTACTTC.

The rearrangement uses TRBV28 and TRBJ2-7; 10 bases align to TRBD2. Trimming removed 4 bases from V and 0 bases from J; junction bases left unmatched: 9. Germline V lookup: CDR1 MDHEN, CDR2 SYDVKM. There are 17 residues in the CDR3. CDR3: CASSSQLAGVISYEQYF. CDR3 sequence (DNA): TGTGCCAGCAGTTCCCAGCTAGCGGGAGTGATCTCCTACGAGCAGTACTTC.

DNA of the CDR3: TGTGCCAGTAGACGAACTAGCGACTCGGGCAACAATGAGCAGTTCTTC. Its translation is CASRRTSDSGNNEQFF. This sequence joins TRBV19 and TRBJ2-1, with TRBD2 identical over 7 bases. Germline-derived CDR1 and CDR2 are LNHDA and SQIVND (reference sequence). The CDR3 runs 16 residues. The junction had 13 bases not matched to a gene; V was cut back by 6 bases and J by 5 bases. Full variable domain (missing parts from reference TRBV19 and TRBJ2-1): DGGITQSPKYLFRKEGQNVTLSCEQNLNHDAMYWYRQDPGQGLRLIYYSQIVNDFQKGDIAEGYSVSREKKESFPLTVTSAQKNPTAFYLCASRRTSDSGNNEQFFGPGTRLTVL.

The chain employs TRBV6-1 and TRBJ2-1, with TRBD1 matching 11 bases. CDR3 length: 14 amino acids. V lost 6 bases to trimming and J lost 6 bases; unmatched junction nucleotides: 4. CDR1 and CDR2 (germline): MNHNS, SASEGT. The CDR3 protein is CASRGQGGINEQFF. For the CDR3, the DNA is TGTGCCAGCAGGGGACAGGGGGGGATCAATGAGCAGTTCTTC.

This clonotype was observed a few times. The V call is TRBV5-1, the J call TRBJ1-6; no reliable D call. Trimming left V 4 bases short and J 6 bases short, with 8 bases between. This CDR3 has 13 residues. CDR1 is SGHRS and CDR2 is YFSETQ in the germline V gene. This chain's CDR3 is CASSENFNSPLHF. The CDR3 DNA reads as TGCGCCAGCAGCGAGAACTTTAATTCACCCCTCCACTTT.

This clonotype occurred a few times. The chain recombines TRBV28 with TRBJ1-5, with a weak D call TRBD1 (5 bases). This CDR3 spans 14 amino acids. The germline gives CDR1 MDHEN, CDR2 SYDVKM. V gave up 5 bases and J gave up 7 bases, with 15 bases separating them. The CDR3 DNA reads as TGTGCCAGCAGTCGCCCGCAGGGCGGACAGCCCCAGCATTTT. It is translated as CASSRPQGGQPQHF.

Ten or more counts support this clonotype. J is TRBJ1-6 and V is TRBV7-9, with a weak D call TRBD1 (6 bases). Germline lookup yields CDR1 SEHNR and CDR2 FQNEAQ (reference sequence). V was shortened by 5 bases and J by 5 bases, with 13 bases between the two germline ends. The CDR3 length is 15 residues. The DNA for the CDR3 is TGTGCCAGCAGCGGTTGGACAGAGGATAATTCACCCCTCCACTTT. Protein product: CASSGWTEDNSPLHF.

V usage is TRBV11-2 and J usage is TRBJ1-2; perhaps TRBD1 as D (5 bases). The germline V and J ends were trimmed by 3 bases and 5 bases, with 10 bases remaining between them. Germline CDR1 and CDR2: SGHAT and FQNNGV. The CDR3 is 13 amino acids. This chain's CDR3 is CASSLGTQYGYTF. CDR3 bases: TGTGCCAGCAGCTTGGGGACCCAATATGGCTACACCTTC.

The chain recombines TRBV5-5 with TRBJ2-2; weak D call: TRBD2 (6 bases). Germline V gene data show CDR1 as SGHKS and CDR2 as YYEKEE (reference sequence). This CDR3 has 18 amino acids. With 5 bases removed from V and 0 bases from J, the gap between germline ends came to 20 bases. The CDR3 is CASSPRPLAGTNTGELFF. CDR3 in DNA: TGTGCCAGCAGTCCTCGTCCCCTGGCGGGAACGAACACCGGGGAGCTGTTTTTT.